This TCR beta chain was obtained from a study of identical twins. Findings of the study overall: Excess sharing between twins was weaker in beta out-of-frame sequences. Sequences that were out-of-frame, alpha and twin-shared displayed an excess of low generation probability. Zero-insertion results could be subject to partial confounding by invariant MAIT and iNKT cells.

The CDR3 contains 12 residues. In germline, CDR1 is MNHEY, CDR2 SVGEGT. TCRdb redid the calling of the 5' RACE reads with MiXCR, one entry per CDR3 protein. The table has over 600,000 distinct CDR3 sequences, 21% seen once. Only a few counts were recorded for this clonotype. Its antigen remains unidentified. Relative to the germline gene, one junction end is altered; a read error may explain this. This sample also belongs to another study, concerning T cells expressing NK-cell markers. That work adds: Whether the expanded NKG2C+ T cell clones recognized HCMV remained unclear.

The material sequenced was PBMCs. The receptor was derived from a woman aged 18-29 years in good health. The rearrangement joins TRBV6-2 or TRBV6-3 to TRBJ2-5; D uncertain. This CDR3 reads CASSKVRTLRTF. CDR3 nucleotide sequence: TGTGCCAGCAGCAAAGTTCGAACACTTAGAACATTC.